Shown below are 24 T cell receptor beta chains from a single sample sequenced in a study of blood T cell repertoires in COVID-19. The repertoire was sequenced with immunoSEQ multiplex PCR; TCRdb's copy has only in-frame clones and lacks some. The sample lists over 85,000 clones, around 86% occurring once. The specimen was peripheral blood. These receptors all come from a man between 60 and 70 years old with acute or convalescent COVID-19.

The chain is built from TRBV7-3 and TRBJ1-2, with 8 bases identical to TRBD1. In germline, CDR1 is SGHTA, CDR2 FQGTGA. With V trimmed by 4 bases and J by 2 bases, 9 bases remained unmatched. This CDR3 region has 16 residues. The CDR3 bases are TGTGCCAGCAGCTCCCGCGGGACAGGTCAAAACTATGGCTACACCTTC. It encodes CASSSRGTGQNYGYTF. Full variable domain (remainder filled in from reference TRBV7-3 and TRBJ1-2): GAGVSQTPSNKVTEKGKYVELRCDPISGHTALYWYRQSLGQGPEFLIYFQGTGAADDSGLPNDRFFAVRPEGSVSTLKIQRTERGDSAVYLCASSSRGTGQNYGYTFGSGTRLTVV.

The J gene is TRBJ1-2, the V gene TRBV10-1, with 7 bases fitting TRBD1. The CDR3 spans 14 residues. CDR1 and CDR2 from the germline V gene are WNHNN and SYGVQD (reference sequence). Trimming at V came to 4 bases and at J to 8 bases, leaving 10 bases not matched to a gene. The CDR3 nucleotides are TGCGCCAGCAGTGCGACAGGGTCACCCGGCGGCTACACCTTC. Residues: CASSATGSPGGYTF.

The J gene is TRBJ2-1, the V gene TRBV27; 9 positions match TRBD2. CDR3 size: 14 residues. Germline V gene lookup returns CDR1 MNHEY and CDR2 SMNVEV (reference sequence). J gave up 3 bases and V 7 bases, and 4 bases lay outside the gene matches. CDR3 nucleotide sequence: TGTGCCAGCAAGGGACTAGCCTTCTACAATGAGCAGTTCTTC. It specifies CASKGLAFYNEQFF.

In regard to this clone: Other DNA sequences within the sample encode an identical CDR3. The chain has TRBV18 and TRBJ2-7, with D tentatively TRBD1 (5 bases). Trimming left V 2 bases short and J 3 bases short, with 8 bases between. From germline, CDR1 is KGHSH and CDR2 LQKENI. The CDR3 sequence is 13 residues long. CDR3 in DNA: TGTGCCAGCTCACCAGGGGCGAGCTACGAGCAGTACTTC. Translation: CASSPGASYEQYF.

The CDR3 DNA follows: TGTGCCAGCAGTAAGGACAGGGGGTTGATGACTGAAGCTTTCTTT. The encoded protein is CASSKDRGLMTEAFF. The chain uses TRBV5-4 and TRBJ1-1; 10 bases fit TRBD1. Germline CDR1 reads SGHNT; CDR2 reads YYREEE (reference sequence). CDR3 length equals 15 residues. The ends lost 5 bases at V and 5 bases at J; junction bases unmatched: 9. The variable domain in full, with the rest retrieved from reference TRBV5-4 and TRBJ1-1, is ETGVTQSPTHLIKTRGQQVTLRCSSQSGHNTVSWYQQALGQGPQFIFQYYREEENGRGNFPPRFSGLQFPNYSSELNVNALELDDSALYLCASSKDRGLMTEAFFGQGTRLTVV.

This clone was observed a few times. The chain employs TRBV4-2 and TRBJ2-7; 8 positions agree with TRBD1. V shed 1 base, J shed 4 bases, and the junction held 9 bases outside the gene matches. The germline V gene encodes CDR1 LGHNA and CDR2 YNFKEQ. CDR3 size: 16 residues. CDR3 in DNA: TGTGCCAGCAGCCAAGCCAGGGGGCGCGAGAAATACGAGCAGTACTTC. This sequence encodes CASSQARGREKYEQYF.

This clone has only one observation. This rearrangement joins TRBV6-6 to TRBJ1-5; D gene unclear. V lost 2 bases and J lost 7, with 9 bases in between. The CDR3 consists of 13 residues. Looked up from germline, CDR1 is MNHNY and CDR2 is SVGAGI (reference sequence). CDR3 nucleotides: TGTGCCAGCAGTTACGGAGGGAACCAGCCCCAGCATTTT. Its protein is CASSYGGNQPQHF.

Worth noting for this clone: No DNA is shown, since the ends of the CDR3 on it are uncertain; the CDR3 is the one TCRdb lists. The chain uses TRBV6-5 and TRBJ1-1; the table's D call TRBD1 went unverified against the DNA. The CDR3 has 14 residues if both end residues are counted. Per germline, CDR1 MNHEY and CDR2 SVGAGI. CDR3 loop: CATSGQGKFRSFLW.

The chain links TRBV19 to TRBJ1-1; D is perhaps TRBD1 (6 bases). Trimming pared 6 bases from V and 6 bases from J, leaving 20 bases between. The CDR3 spans 15 residues. CDR1 and CDR2 (germline): LNHDA, SQIVND (reference sequence). The CDR3: CASREQGIRPSEAFF. CDR3 coding DNA: TGTGCCAGTAGGGAACAGGGTATTAGACCTTCTGAAGCTTTCTTT.

This chain's CDR3 is CASSIRTGAKGGTDTQYF. The CDR3 DNA sequence: TGTGCCAGTAGTATAAGGACAGGGGCGAAGGGGGGCACAGATACGCAGTATTTT. V and J are TRBV19 and TRBJ2-3, with TRBD1 matching 9 bases. The junction had 10 bases not matched to a gene; V was cut back by 2 bases and J by 1 base. The length of the CDR3 is 18 residues. Germline V gene sequence: CDR1 LNHDA, CDR2 SQIVND (reference sequence). The whole variable domain, filled in from reference TRBV19 and TRBJ2-3, reads DGGITQSPKYLFRKEGQNVTLSCEQNLNHDAMYWYRQDPGQGLRLIYYSQIVNDFQKGDIAEGYSVSREKKESFPLTVTSAQKNPTAFYLCASSIRTGAKGGTDTQYFGPGTRLTVL.

This chain links TRBV3-1 (or the pseudogene TRBV3-2) with TRBJ2-5, with TRBD2 as a possible D gene (6 bases). The CDR3 contains 13 residues. From germline, CDR1 is LGHDT and CDR2 YNNKEL (reference sequence). V lost 3 bases and J lost 4, with 9 bases in between. The CDR3 DNA reads TGTGCCAGCAGCCAGCTAGCGTCAGAGACCCAGTACTTC. Residues: CASSQLASETQYF.

The chain couples TRBV27 to TRBJ1-6; TRBD1 matches 11 bases. The CDR3 sequence is 16 residues long. Germline V CDR1 and CDR2: MNHEY, SMNVEV (reference sequence). The V segment lost 1 base and the J segment 9 bases; nucleotides outside the gene matches: 5. The CDR3, as DNA: TGTGCCAGCAGTTTATTCTTCGGGACAGGGGGTTCACCCCTCCACTTT. This codes for CASSLFFGTGGSPLHF.

This clone was found once. The chain is built from TRBV5-8 and TRBJ2-3, with TRBD2 matching 15 bases. This CDR3 contains 16 residues. CDR1 is SGHTS, CDR2 YDEGEE, per germline. Trimming took 4 bases from V and 4 from J; bases not matched to a gene: 4. CDR3 amino acids: CASSIWTSGRADTQYF. The DNA for the CDR3 is TGTGCCAGCAGCATTTGGACTAGCGGGAGGGCAGATACGCAGTATTTT.

J is TRBJ2-1 and V is TRBV3-1 (or the pseudogene TRBV3-2), with D possibly matching TRBD1 (6 bases). From germline, CDR1 is LGHDT and CDR2 YNNKEL (reference sequence). The CDR3 has 16 residues. Deletions cut 1 base from V and 7 bases from J, with 17 bases between. CDR3 amino acids: CASSQVWGLRGNEQFF. CDR3 coding DNA: TGTGCCAGCAGCCAAGTGTGGGGGCTAAGGGGAAATGAGCAGTTCTTC.

In its sample, this clone was seen a few times. V usage is TRBV19 and J usage is TRBJ1-5, with D uncertain. In germline, CDR1 is LNHDA, CDR2 SQIVND (reference sequence). The V gene lost 4 bases and the J gene lost 3 bases, with 7 bases spanning the gap. The CDR3 contains 13 residues. CDR3 coding DNA: TGTGCCAGTAGTAGTCAGGACAATCAGCCCCAGCATTTT. It specifies CASSSQDNQPQHF.

The chain has TRBV5-6 and TRBJ2-2, with 7 bases matching TRBD2. Trimming took 1 base from V and 7 from J; bases not matched to a gene: 10. This CDR3 comprises 16 residues. Germline values: CDR1 SGHDT, CDR2 YYEEEE. CDR3 protein: CASSLFAGESYGELFF. Here the CDR3 DNA reads TGTGCCAGCAGCTTGTTTGCGGGAGAGTCATACGGGGAGCTGTTTTTT.

This chain links TRBV2 with TRBJ2-1; the D gene is possibly TRBD1 (7 bases). V dropped 4 bases and J dropped 2 bases, with 12 bases sitting between them. The CDR3 consists of 15 residues. Germline lookup yields CDR1 SNHLY and CDR2 FYNNEI. This CDR3 is CASSGRGLAYNEQFF. Written as DNA, the CDR3 is TGTGCCAGCAGTGGGAGGGGGCTAGCCTACAATGAGCAGTTCTTC. Full variable domain (missing parts from reference TRBV2 and TRBJ2-1): EPEVTQTPSHQVTQMGQEVILRCVPISNHLYFYWYRQILGQKVEFLVSFYNNEISEKSEIFDDQFSVERPDGSNFTLKIRSTKLEDSAMYFCASSGRGLAYNEQFFGPGTRLTVL.

The gene calls are TRBV5-1 and TRBJ2-3; TRBD2 matches 8 bases. This CDR3 is built from 16 residues. Germline V CDR1 and CDR2: SGHRS, YFSETQ. Germline trimming cut 4 bases from V and 0 bases from J; bases unmatched to any gene: 7. The CDR3 loop is CASSTSGGASTDTQYF. CDR3 sequence (DNA): TGCGCCAGCAGCACCTCGGGGGGGGCCAGCACAGATACGCAGTATTTT.

The rearrangement uses TRBV5-1 and TRBJ2-7; 11 bases align to TRBD2. V gave up 0 bases and J gave up 4 bases; unmatched junction bases: 9. Per germline, CDR1 SGHRS and CDR2 YFSETQ. This CDR3 region has 17 residues. The CDR3 sequence: CASSLGPRLAGRYEQYF. The CDR3 coding sequence is TGCGCCAGCAGCTTGGGCCCCAGACTAGCGGGACGGTACGAGCAGTACTTC.

The DNA of the CDR3 is TGTGCCAGCAGCTTAGGGTCGGGGGGGCCGAACGAGCAGTACTTC. Protein product: CASSLGSGGPNEQYF. This chain uses TRBV7-9 with TRBJ2-7; 8 nucleotides align to TRBD2. With 1 base clipped from V and 5 bases from J, the junction kept 7 bases outside the gene matches. CDR1 is SEHNR, CDR2 FQNEAQ, per germline (reference sequence). The CDR3 consists of 15 residues.

This clone has only a few counts. The chain combines TRBV24-1 with TRBJ2-2, with TRBD2 matching over 7 bases. The V gene's germline CDR1 is KGHDR and CDR2 SFDVKD. V shed 9 bases and J 4 bases; nucleotides not matched to a gene: 10. The CDR3 is 15 residues long. The CDR3 nucleotides are TGTGCCACCGGGTCTGCGGGAGAAGGCACCGGGGAGCTGTTTTTT. It encodes CATGSAGEGTGELFF.

V and J are TRBV7-9 and TRBJ2-1, with D unclear. This CDR3 comprises 11 residues. V was clipped by 3 bases and J by 6 bases, with 3 bases between them. Germline lookup yields CDR1 SEHNR and CDR2 FQNEAQ (reference sequence). CDR3 nucleotide sequence: TGTGCCAGCAGCTTTAGCAATGAGCAGTTCTTC. It encodes CASSFSNEQFF.

The chain combines TRBV27 with TRBJ1-1, with D maybe TRBD1 (5 bases). The CDR3 consists of 16 residues. Trimming shortened V by 5 bases and J by 1 base, and 17 bases separated the two germline ends. Looked up from germline, CDR1 is MNHEY and CDR2 is SMNVEV (reference sequence). The CDR3 sequence: CASSPLLGVSNTEAFF. The DNA for the CDR3 is TGTGCCAGCAGTCCCCTATTAGGGGTTTCGAACACTGAAGCTTTCTTT.

The chain uses TRBV20-1 and TRBJ1-1; D remains unclear. V lost 4 bases and J lost 4, with 7 bases in between. The V gene's germline CDR1 is DFQATT and CDR2 SNEGSKA (reference sequence). The CDR3 extends over 11 amino acids. CDR3 protein: CSAIRGTEAFF. CDR3 DNA: TGCAGTGCTATAAGAGGCACTGAAGCTTTCTTT.